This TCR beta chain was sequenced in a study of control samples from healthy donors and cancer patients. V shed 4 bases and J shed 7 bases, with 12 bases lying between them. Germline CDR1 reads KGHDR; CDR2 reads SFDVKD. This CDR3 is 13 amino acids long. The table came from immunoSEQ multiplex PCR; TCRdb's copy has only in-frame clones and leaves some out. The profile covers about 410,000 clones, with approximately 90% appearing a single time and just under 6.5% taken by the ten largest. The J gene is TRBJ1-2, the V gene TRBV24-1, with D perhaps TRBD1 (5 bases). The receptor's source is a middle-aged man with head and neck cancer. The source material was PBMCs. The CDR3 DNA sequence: TGTGCCACCAGTGAGCACGGGGACCTTGGCTACACCTTC. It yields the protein CATSEHGDLGYTF.